This T cell receptor (beta chain) stems from a study of TIL therapy for anti-PD-1-resistant metastatic lung cancer. CDR1 is SGDLS and CDR2 is YYNGEE in the germline V gene. The CDR3 is made up of 14 amino acids. V gave up 10 bases and J gave up 3 bases; unmatched junction bases: 7. The immunoSEQ assay was v3. Each library reached 2.1 million or so read pairs, or 5-6 million at deep level. Data came from immunoSEQ multiplex PCR; TCRdb stores just in-frame clones and leaves some out. The sample includes 55,000 or so clones, over 75% of them seen just once. Time point reported: pre-treatment sample, taken before nivolumab and TIL therapy.

The chain links TRBV9 to TRBJ2-5; TRBD2 matches at 12 bases. Material: blood, obtained at baseline. This TCR was sampled from a person aged 25-85 years with non-small cell lung cancer. The CDR3 DNA is TGTGCCCGGGTGTCTAGCGGGGGGGAAGAGACCCAGTACTTC. Its protein is CARVSSGGEETQYF.